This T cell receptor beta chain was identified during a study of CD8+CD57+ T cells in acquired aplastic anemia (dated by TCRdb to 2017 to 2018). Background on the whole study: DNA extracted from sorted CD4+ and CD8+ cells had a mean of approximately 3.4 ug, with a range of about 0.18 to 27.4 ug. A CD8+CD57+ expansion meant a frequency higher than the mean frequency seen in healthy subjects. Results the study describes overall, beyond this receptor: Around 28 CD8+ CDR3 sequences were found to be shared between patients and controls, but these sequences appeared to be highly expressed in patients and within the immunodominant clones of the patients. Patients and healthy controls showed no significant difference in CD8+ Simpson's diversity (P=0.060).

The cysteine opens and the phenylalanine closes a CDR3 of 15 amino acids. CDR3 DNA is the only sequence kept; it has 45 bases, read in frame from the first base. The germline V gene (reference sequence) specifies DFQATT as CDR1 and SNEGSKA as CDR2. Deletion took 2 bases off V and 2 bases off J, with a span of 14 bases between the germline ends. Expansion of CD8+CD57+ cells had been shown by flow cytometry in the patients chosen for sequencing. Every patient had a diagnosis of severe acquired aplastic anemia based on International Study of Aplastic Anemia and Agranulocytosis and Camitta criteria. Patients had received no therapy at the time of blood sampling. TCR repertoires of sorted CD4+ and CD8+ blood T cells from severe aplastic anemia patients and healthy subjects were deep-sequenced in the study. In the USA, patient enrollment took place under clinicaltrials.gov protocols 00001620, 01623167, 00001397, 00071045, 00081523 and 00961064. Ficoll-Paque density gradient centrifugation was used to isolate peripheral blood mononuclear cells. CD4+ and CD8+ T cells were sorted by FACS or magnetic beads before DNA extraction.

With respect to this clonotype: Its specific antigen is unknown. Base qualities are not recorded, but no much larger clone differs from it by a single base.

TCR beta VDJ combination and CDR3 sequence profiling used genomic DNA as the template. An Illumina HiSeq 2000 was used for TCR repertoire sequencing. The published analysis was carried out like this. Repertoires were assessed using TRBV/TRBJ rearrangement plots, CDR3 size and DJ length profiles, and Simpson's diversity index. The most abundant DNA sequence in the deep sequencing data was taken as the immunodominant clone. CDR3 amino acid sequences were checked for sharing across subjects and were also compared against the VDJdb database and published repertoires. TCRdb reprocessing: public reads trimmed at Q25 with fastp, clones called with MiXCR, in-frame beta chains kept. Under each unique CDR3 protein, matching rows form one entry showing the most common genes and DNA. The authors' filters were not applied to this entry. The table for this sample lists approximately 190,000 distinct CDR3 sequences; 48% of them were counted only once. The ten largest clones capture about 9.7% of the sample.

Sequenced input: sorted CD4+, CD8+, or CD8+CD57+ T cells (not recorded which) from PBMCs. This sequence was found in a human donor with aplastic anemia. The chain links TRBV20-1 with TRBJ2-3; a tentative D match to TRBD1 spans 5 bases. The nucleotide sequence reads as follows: TGCAGTGCTAGAATTGTGACAGAACTCACAGATACGCAGTATTTT. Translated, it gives CSARIVTELTDTQYF.